The following is a TCR beta chain sequence with its context. The antigen this receptor binds is unknown. Base qualities are not at hand, and no much larger clone is one base apart. This specimen comes from a study of Ad26.COV2.S vaccination and SARS-CoV-2 variants (dated by TCRdb to the early 2020s). General notes on the study: Donors in the vaccine arm were drawn from COV1001, a phase I-IIa trial of Ad26.COV2.S in healthy adults that was multicentre, randomized, double-blind and placebo-controlled. Dosing of Ad26.COV2.S was intramuscular, at either 5x10^10 or 1x10^11 viral particles, delivered as one shot or as two shots spaced 56 days apart. Throughout the experiments and outcome assessment, investigators stayed blinded to trial group allocation. Sequencing of the TCRbeta repertoire served to evaluate the specificity and breadth of SARS-CoV-2-reactive T cell receptors following Ad26.COV2.S vaccination. A total of 32 samples were included in the TCR-sequenced set, comprising about 20 Ad26.COV2.S vaccine recipients, 5 placebo recipients and 8 SARS-CoV-2 convalescent individuals. Participants in the trial were split at random into five groups of five each, receiving low-dose or high-dose Ad26.COV2.S once or twice, or else placebo on both occasions.

What the authors observed across the whole study: After vaccination, substantial breadth of spike-specific CD8+ and CD4+ T cell responses was reported. Spike-specific TCR breadth was higher in Ad26.COV2.S recipients than in placebo recipients (P = 0.0014). According to the authors, total T cell responses may have been underestimated by the TCR breadth and depth analyses. Comparing responses between vaccine doses or regimens was not something the study was powered to do. Vaccine and placebo recipients had comparable non-spike TCR breadth, which fits with the vaccine containing only spike.

The immunoSEQ Assay was used to sequence TCRbeta CDR3 regions. After extraction, genomic DNA underwent amplification by bias-controlled multiplex PCR, followed by high-throughput sequencing. On the authors' methods: Collapsing and filtering of sequences were performed to quantify the absolute abundance of each unique TCRbeta CDR3 region. T cell fraction was estimated by normalizing TCRbeta template counts to usable DNA, which was measured by amplifying reference genes present in all nucleated cells. Repertoire TCRs were annotated as SARS-CoV-2-specific when V gene, CDR3 amino acid sequence and J gene were exactly matched to a known reactive TCR set. The reference SARS-CoV-2 TCR set came from MIRA and was filtered for enrichment in COVID-19-positive ImmuneCODE repertoires, removing public or cross-reactive TCRs. Based on the MIRA antigens, annotated TCRs were further analysed at the level of specific ORF or position within ORF. Breadth was defined as annotated unique rearrangements over total unique productive rearrangements; depth was the summed frequency of those rearrangements. TCR breadth was compared between groups using two-sided Wilcoxon rank-sum tests. TCRdb stores this immuneACCESS table with in-frame sequences only. Part of the clones is absent; in the studies checked, under half of the shortfall reflects unresolved V genes, and no reason is known for the rest. That table supplies the V and J calls and clone size; D and trimming were determined from the DNA. Here the sample has approximately 480,000 clones; 87% occur a single time. 9.5% to 15% of the sample is in the top ten clones.

The CDR1 and CDR2 encoded by the germline V gene are MNHEY and SVGAGI. Deletion took 6 bases off V and 0 bases off J, with a span of 11 bases between the germline ends. The CDR3 measures 14 amino acids from cysteine to phenylalanine. Only CDR3 DNA is held: 42 bases, read in frame from base 1. The treatment or condition label here, explained by the study, means: around 19 received Ad26.COV2.S at low or high dose, single or two shots; about five received placebo; per-sample allocation not given. Repertoires of vaccine and placebo recipients were sequenced from samples collected on day 63 after the first injection. Cohort 1b enrolled 20 to 30 adults aged 18-55 years at a single site in Boston, USA, between 29 July and 7 August 2020. Ad26.COV2.S was a replication-incompetent adenovirus type 26 vector expressing a prefusion-stabilized SARS-CoV-2 spike protein from the original Wuhan strain.

Recombination connected TRBV6-5 to TRBJ1-1; TRBD1 is a weak D gene call, 5 bases matching. This TCR came from a person aged 18 to 65 who received the Ad26.COV2.S COVID-19 vaccine or a placebo. Sequencing was performed on peripheral blood, taken in a trial of Ad26.COV2.S vaccine versus placebo. The DNA sequence is TGTGCCAGCAGAGACAGCGGACTGAACACTGAAGCTTTCTTT. Its amino acids are CASRDSGLNTEAFF.